The next 12 T cell receptor beta chains were all read from a single sample in a study of T cell changes during pregnancy in multiple sclerosis. Clones were sequenced by immunoSEQ multiplex PCR, and TCRdb holds only the in-frame ones, with some missing. This table has approximately 70,000 clones, roughly 90% appearing once. Sequencing was performed on peripheral blood, taken in the first trimester of pregnancy. Receptors originate from a female donor in good health, enrolled as a control in a pregnancy study.

The chain joins TRBV10-3 to TRBJ2-1, with TRBD1 matching over 7 bases. CDR1 and CDR2 from the germline V gene are ENHRY and SYGVKD. The V segment lost 2 bases and the J segment 6 bases; nucleotides outside the gene matches: 7. This CDR3 region has 15 residues. The CDR3 region is CAISEPRNRGNEQFF. CDR3 sequence (DNA): TGTGCCATCAGTGAGCCGAGGAACAGGGGCAATGAGCAGTTCTTC.

This chain connects TRBV7-8 to TRBJ2-1; the match to TRBD2 covers 10 bases. With V trimmed by 1 base and J by 12 bases, 12 bases remained unmatched. The CDR3 is 16 amino acids. The germline CDR1 and CDR2 sequences are SGHVS and FQNEAQ. The CDR3 coding sequence is TGTGCCAGCAGCTTAGAACAAGCGGGAGGGTTAGGGGGGCAGTTCTTC. Translating it yields CASSLEQAGGLGGQFF.

The table lists this clone with a few counts. The chain joins TRBV28 to TRBJ1-2, with 7 bases identical to TRBD1. Germline V gene data show CDR1 as MDHEN and CDR2 as SYDVKM. The CDR3 contains 14 residues. V was pared by 3 bases and J by 7 bases, with 8 bases of the junction left unmatched. CDR3 in DNA: TGTGCCAGCAGTTTCACGCAACAGGGGTTTGGCTACACCTTC. This sequence encodes CASSFTQQGFGYTF.

This chain links TRBV2 with TRBJ1-1; 7 nucleotides line up with TRBD1. Germline assignment: CDR1 SNHLY and CDR2 FYNNEI. The CDR3 loop spans 14 amino acids. Trimming removed 3 bases from V and 0 bases from J; junction bases left unmatched: 1. CDR3 region: CASSEQGVNTEAFF. DNA of the CDR3: TGTGCCAGCAGTGAGCAGGGGGTGAACACTGAAGCTTTCTTT.

The CDR3 DNA reads as TGTGCCAGCGTCGACAGGGCGAACACCGGGGAGCTGTTTTTT. Translated: CASVDRANTGELFF. The gene calls are TRBV19 and TRBJ2-2; 7 bases match TRBD1. Trimming removed 9 bases from V and 0 bases from J; junction bases left unmatched: 4. Germline V gene lookup returns CDR1 LNHDA and CDR2 SQIVND (reference sequence). The CDR3 contains 14 residues.

The rearrangement uses TRBV7-6 and TRBJ1-5, with D uncertain. Germline CDR1 SGHVS, CDR2 FNYEAQ. The CDR3 has 17 amino acids. V lost 0 bases to trimming and J lost 1 base, with 13 bases between them. The CDR3 region is CASSLAPRGFSNQPQHF. In nucleotides, the CDR3 is TGTGCCAGCAGCTTAGCCCCCCGAGGTTTCAGCAATCAGCCCCAGCATTTT. The full variable domain, its missing parts supplied by reference TRBV7-6 and TRBJ1-5, is GAGVSQSPRYKVTKRGQDVALRCDPISGHVSLYWYRQALGQGPEFLTYFNYEAQQDKSGLPNDRFSAERPEGSISTLTIQRTEQRDSAMYRCASSLAPRGFSNQPQHFGDGTRLSIL.

The chain is built from TRBV28 and TRBJ2-7, with TRBD1 matching over 10 bases. CDR1 is MDHEN, CDR2 SYDVKM, per germline. V lost 4 bases, J lost 3 bases, and 9 bases stayed unmatched. CDR3 size: 16 residues. CDR3 sequence: CASSYPFGTGDYEQYF. CDR3 DNA: TGTGCCAGCAGTTATCCCTTTGGGACAGGGGACTACGAGCAGTACTTC. Based on the CDR3 plus reference TRBV28 and TRBJ2-7, the full variable domain is DVKVTQSSRYLVKRTGEKVFLECVQDMDHENMFWYRQDPGLGLRLIYFSYDVKMKEKGDIPEGYSVSREKKERFSLILESASTNQTSMYLCASSYPFGTGDYEQYFGPGTRLTVT.

This chain uses TRBV19 with TRBJ2-5; 9 positions agree with TRBD1. The CDR3 is made up of 15 amino acids. V lost 5 bases, J lost 3 bases, and 7 bases stayed unmatched. Germline CDR1 reads LNHDA; CDR2 reads SQIVND (reference sequence). For the CDR3, the DNA is TGTGCCAGTAGTCCAATGGGACAGGGAAAAGAGACCCAGTACTTC. This gives the protein CASSPMGQGKETQYF.

The chain combines TRBV28 with TRBJ1-4; unclear D gene. Trimming stripped 6 bases from V and 8 bases from J, with 19 bases between. The CDR3 sequence is 15 residues long. CDR1 is MDHEN, CDR2 SYDVKM, per germline. The CDR3 nucleotides read TGTGCCAGCAGCCTCGCTAGTGGATTGCGAGAAAAACTGTTTTTT. This gives the protein CASSLASGLREKLFF.

This clone turned up a few times. The chain has TRBV28 and TRBJ1-2, with TRBD1 as a possible D gene (6 bases). Deletions cut 3 bases from V and 1 base from J, with 9 bases between. The CDR3 runs to 14 residues. In germline, CDR1 is MDHEN, CDR2 SYDVKM. The CDR3, as DNA: TGTGCCAGCAGTTTGGGGACATTTAACTATGGCTACACCTTC. Residues: CASSLGTFNYGYTF.

The chain recombines TRBV19 with TRBJ1-1; tentative D call: TRBD1 (6 bases). Germline CDR1 LNHDA, CDR2 SQIVND (reference sequence). This CDR3 is built from 16 residues. Trimming shortened V by 6 bases and J by 5 bases, and 22 bases separated the two germline ends. For the CDR3, the DNA is TGTGCCAGTAGACCCATCACGGACAGTGGTTATACTGAAGCTTTCTTT. Translation gives CASRPITDSGYTEAFF.

The chain recombines TRBV27 with TRBJ1-2; D is uncertain. Germline V gives CDR1 MNHEY, CDR2 SMNVEV (reference sequence). The CDR3 is made up of 13 amino acids. The CDR3 loop is CVSDPPGGYGYTF. In DNA form, the CDR3 reads TGTGTTTCCGACCCTCCCGGCGGGTATGGCTACACCTTC.